The text below deals with one TCR beta chain. Its antigen remains unknown. The sample originates from a study of T cell responses to AZD1222 COVID-19 vaccine. Whole-study context: Whether given at about 4 or about 12 weeks, second doses were pooled.

The CDR3 contains 16 residues. The V gene lost 7 bases and the J gene lost 0 bases, with 16 bases spanning the gap. The germline V gene encodes CDR1 MDHEN and CDR2 SYDVKM. Study findings and constraints: Spike was spanned by vaccine-associated CD4 TCRs, which were dominant at 160-218 and 743-854. Elevations in Spike-specific TCR breadth and depth followed administration of two AZD1222 doses.

The method was immunoSEQ multiplex PCR; TCRdb's version includes in-frame clones alone and lacks a portion of them. The repertoire consists of about 130,000 clones, with about nine tenths occurring once and the leading ten covering 6.9%. The sequencing here drew on peripheral blood, taken on day 0 of AZD1222 vaccination. The TCR sequence derives from an adult in good health. The chain combines TRBV28 with TRBJ2-1; a weak D match, TRBD2 (6 bases). CDR3 in DNA: TGTGCCAGCATCCAGGGTGGGGGGAGCTCCTACAATGAGCAGTTCTTC. Translated: CASIQGGGSSYNEQFF.